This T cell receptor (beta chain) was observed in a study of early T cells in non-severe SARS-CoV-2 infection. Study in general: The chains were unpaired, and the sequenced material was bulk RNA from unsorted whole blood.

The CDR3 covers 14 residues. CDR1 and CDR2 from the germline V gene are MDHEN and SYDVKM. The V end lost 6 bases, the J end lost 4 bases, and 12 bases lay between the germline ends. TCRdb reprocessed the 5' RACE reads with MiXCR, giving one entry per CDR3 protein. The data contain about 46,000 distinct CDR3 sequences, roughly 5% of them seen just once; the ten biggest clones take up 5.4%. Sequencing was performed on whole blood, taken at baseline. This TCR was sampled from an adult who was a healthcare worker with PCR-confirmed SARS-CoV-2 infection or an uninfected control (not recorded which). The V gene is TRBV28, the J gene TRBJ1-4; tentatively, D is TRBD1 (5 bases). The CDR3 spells CASRAGPINEKLFF. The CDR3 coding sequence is TGTGCCAGCAGGGCAGGGCCTATTAATGAAAAACTGTTTTTT.